This T cell receptor beta chain was identified during a study of OX40 agonist ivuxolimab in advanced cancers. Study overall: In three patients, partial responses were observed, one with hepatocellular carcinoma and two with cutaneous melanoma. Study-level points and caveats: Compared with CD4+, CD8+ T cells on average had more expanded clones. Several nonresponders also turned out to have low normalized T-cell clonal expansion. Doses of 0.1 to 3.0 mg/kg were accompanied by clonal expansion of CD4+ and CD8+ blood T cells by week 6.

From germline, CDR1 is SGHDT and CDR2 YYEEEE. The CDR3 sequence is 15 residues long. V lost 4 bases to trimming and J lost 0 bases; unmatched junction nucleotides: 6. Produced via immunoSEQ multiplex PCR; TCRdb's table is partial and in-frame only. Among 45,000 to 50,000 clones listed, 70% to 90% were seen once. Notes on this clone: Its antigen is currently unknown.

Sequencing used CD4+ or CD8+ T cells sorted from blood, obtained in a trial of the OX40 agonist ivuxolimab. This chain uses TRBV5-6 with TRBJ1-1, with 7 bases identical to TRBD1. The sequence was obtained from an adult with an advanced solid tumor such as melanoma, head and neck, liver or kidney cancer. This CDR3 is CASSEPGQMNTEAFF. The CDR3, as DNA: TGTGCCAGCAGCGAACCGGGACAGATGAACACTGAAGCTTTCTTT.